This passage covers 18 T cell receptor beta chains from one sample sequenced in a study of regulatory T cells in long-lasting Graves disease. Building of the TCR beta libraries involved iRepertoire HTBI primers and Arm-PCR of CDR3 regions. TCRdb used MiXCR to reprocess the multiplex PCR reads, holding one entry per CDR3 protein. The sample carries about 520,000 distinct CDR3 sequences, more than 10% recorded once. Described time point: newly diagnosed GD, antithyroid drugs for less than 3 months. PBMCs provided the RNA from which the TCR library was made. These data are also associated with another study on T cells in Graves' hyperthyroidism and ophthalmopathy.

The starting material was peripheral blood mononuclear cells (PBMCs), obtained at new diagnosis, from a patient treated with antithyroid drugs. These receptors were taken from a woman aged 25-40 years with Graves disease.

Ten or more counts support this clonotype. CDR3: CASSTFGAGGGSYNEQFF. CDR3 DNA: TGTGCCAGCAGCACCTTTGGCGCGGGAGGGGGCTCCTACAATGAGCAGTTCTTC. The chain uses TRBV13 and TRBJ2-1; TRBD2 agrees at 9 bases. The CDR3 is made up of 18 amino acids. V was clipped by 5 bases and J by 0 bases; unmatched bases: 11. Germline V lookup: CDR1 PRHDT, CDR2 FYEKMQ (reference sequence).

This clonotype occurred many times. The chain uses TRBV5-1 and TRBJ2-1, with 10 bases fitting TRBD2. The CDR3 spans 14 residues. Losses at the gene ends were 4 bases for V and 6 bases for J; bases not matched to a gene: 4. In germline, CDR1 is SGHRS, CDR2 YFSETQ. The CDR3, as DNA: TGCGCCAGCAGCGCAAGGACTAGCGGCAATGAGCAGTTCTTC. Amino acids: CASSARTSGNEQFF.

This clonotype was recorded at least ten times. V is TRBV11-2 and J is TRBJ1-1, with D unclear. V gave up 0 bases and J gave up 5 bases, with 13 bases separating them. CDR3 length equals 15 residues. The V gene's germline CDR1 is SGHAT and CDR2 FQNNGV. CDR3 DNA sequence: TGTGCCAGCAGCTTAGACGTGAGTAGATTGACTGAAGCTTTCTTT. Translation: CASSLDVSRLTEAFF.

This clonotype was observed at least ten times. The CDR3 region is CAISDSGPHEETQYF. In DNA, the CDR3 is TGTGCCATCAGTGATTCGGGGCCACATGAAGAGACCCAGTACTTC. This chain connects TRBV10-3 to TRBJ2-5; D tentatively fits TRBD1 or TRBD2 (5 bases each). Germline assignment: CDR1 ENHRY and CDR2 SYGVKD. The CDR3 extends over 15 amino acids. The V end lost 3 bases, the J end lost 3 bases, and 14 bases lay between the germline ends.

The table lists this clonotype with many counts. The chain couples TRBV7-9 to TRBJ2-1; D may be TRBD2 (6 bases). Per germline, CDR1 SEHNR and CDR2 FQNEAQ (reference sequence). V was shortened by 5 bases and J by 6 bases, with 11 bases between the two germline ends. The CDR3 consists of 13 residues. CDR3 amino acids: CASSRGEINEQFF. The CDR3, as DNA: TGTGCCAGCAGCCGCGGGGAGATCAATGAGCAGTTCTTC. Full variable domain (remainder filled in from reference TRBV7-9 and TRBJ2-1): DTGVSQNPRHKITKRGQNVTFRCDPISEHNRLYWYRQTLGQGPEFLTYFQNEAQLEKSRLLSDRFSAERPKGSFSTLEIQRTEQGDSAMYLCASSRGEINEQFFGPGTRLTVL.

To note about this clonotype: Given a much more abundant clone one base away, this may be a read error. The chain has TRBV20-1 and TRBJ1-1; perhaps TRBD1 as D (5 bases). This CDR3 comprises 14 residues. CDR1 is DFQATT and CDR2 is SNEGSKA in the germline V gene (reference sequence). DNA of the CDR3: TGCAGTGGTAGAGGTAATACAGGGAACACTGAAGCTTTCTTT. Encoded protein: CSGRGNTGNTEAFF.

This clonotype was found many times. V usage is TRBV30 and J usage is TRBJ2-2; 11 nucleotides line up with TRBD2. The CDR3 loop spans 15 amino acids. The germline V gene encodes CDR1 GTSNPN and CDR2 SVGIG (reference sequence). Trimming took 0 bases from V and 9 from J; bases not matched to a gene: 6. CDR3 bases: TGTGCCTGGAGTGTACGTAGCGGGAGGGCCCGGGAGCTGTTTTTT. Its protein product is CAWSVRSGRARELFF.

This clonotype has at least ten counts. A read error may account for a junction end that differs from germline. The chain employs TRBV5-1 and TRBJ1-2; D gene unclear. The germline V gene encodes CDR1 SGHRS and CDR2 YFSETQ. The CDR3 loop spans 14 amino acids. The CDR3: CASSLVGSNYGYTF. CDR3 DNA: TGTGCCAGCAGCTTAGTGGGGTCTAACTATGGCTACACCTTC.

The rearrangement uses TRBV19 and TRBJ1-1, with D possibly being TRBD1 (5 bases). Germline-derived CDR1 and CDR2 are LNHDA and SQIVND (reference sequence). The CDR3 is 14 amino acids. V lost 6 bases to trimming and J lost 1 base, with 12 bases between them. The CDR3 DNA is TGTGCCAGTAGGCAGGGAGGATCGAACACTGAAGCTTTCTTT. As protein: CASRQGGSNTEAFF.

This clonotype was observed at least ten times. V and J are TRBV15 and TRBJ1-2, with 10 bases identical to TRBD1. The V and J ends lost 2 bases and 8 bases, in that order; junction bases with no gene match: 5. CDR1 and CDR2 (germline): LNHNV, YYDKDF (reference sequence). The CDR3 contains 14 residues. The CDR3 loop is CATSRNRDRGGYTF. The CDR3 nucleotides are TGTGCCACCAGCAGAAATCGGGACAGGGGCGGCTACACCTTC.

Concerning this clonotype itself: At one of its ends the junction is not consistent with the germline gene, which may arise from a read error. The chain employs TRBV14 and TRBJ2-3; 12 positions match TRBD2. Germline V gene data show CDR1 as SGHDN and CDR2 as FVKESK. The CDR3 length is 18 residues. This CDR3 is CASSEDHLAGGRTDTQYF. CDR3 in DNA: TGTGCCAGCAGCGAAGACCACCTAGCGGGGGGGCGCACAGATACGCAGTATTTT.

Comments on this clonotype: A far larger clone is a single base away, which makes a read error likely. The CDR3 spells CASGRLRDTEAFF. The CDR3 DNA follows: TGTGCCAGCGGGCGGCTCAGGGACACTGAAGCTTTCTTT. The chain has TRBV11-2 and TRBJ1-1, with D tentatively TRBD1 (5 bases). CDR3 length equals 13 residues. Germline V gene data show CDR1 as SGHAT and CDR2 as FQNNGV. V lost 8 bases, J lost 3 bases, and 13 bases lay in between.

The sample holds a few counts of this clonotype. This chain joins TRBV4-2 and TRBJ2-5; 8 bases align to TRBD2. Looked up from germline, CDR1 is LGHNA and CDR2 is YNFKEQ. V was clipped by 8 bases and J by 5 bases; unmatched bases: 10. This CDR3 is built from 14 residues. The CDR3 region is CASQVAGKRETQYF. Written as DNA, the CDR3 is TGTGCCAGCCAGGTAGCGGGGAAGAGGGAGACCCAGTACTTC.

The chain couples TRBV3-1 to TRBJ1-5, with unresolved D. CDR3 size: 14 residues. The ends were cut back, 1 base at V and 9 bases at J, with 13 bases in the middle. Per the germline V gene, CDR1 is LGHDT and CDR2 is YNNKEL (reference sequence). The DNA of the CDR3 is TGTGCCAGCAGCCAAGGACATGATACGCTGCCCCAGCATTTT. Translation gives CASSQGHDTLPQHF.

The sample holds many counts of this clonotype. The chain recombines TRBV15 with TRBJ2-1; no clear D gene. There are 15 residues in the CDR3. V lost 1 base and J lost 3, with 10 bases in between. Germline assignment: CDR1 LNHNV and CDR2 YYDKDF (reference sequence). The CDR3 region has the DNA TGTGCCACCAGCAGAGTGACGGCAATCTACAATGAGCAGTTCTTC. This encodes CATSRVTAIYNEQFF.

Many counts were recorded for this clonotype. This chain uses TRBV11-2 with TRBJ2-1; D possibly matches TRBD1 or TRBD2 (7 bases each). Trimming shortened V by 5 bases and J by 15 bases, and 17 bases separated the two germline ends. The CDR3 sequence is 12 residues long. Germline lookup yields CDR1 SGHAT and CDR2 FQNNGV. The CDR3 loop is CASSPGGAERFF. The DNA of the CDR3 is TGTGCCAGCAGCCCAGGGGGGGCGGAACGGTTCTTC.

There are a few counts of this clonotype. V and J are TRBV25-1 and TRBJ2-1; 7 bases fit TRBD1. CDR1 MGHDK and CDR2 SYGVNS come from the germline V gene. The CDR3 has 13 amino acids. V lost 4 bases, J lost 7 bases, and 4 bases stayed unmatched. This CDR3 is CASSAGQINEQFF. The CDR3 DNA reads TGTGCCAGCAGTGCGGGACAGATAAATGAGCAGTTCTTC.

This clonotype has ten or more counts. The chain couples TRBV6-1 to TRBJ2-1; D might be TRBD1 (6 bases). V was clipped by 3 bases and J by 4 bases, with 13 bases between them. This CDR3 has 15 amino acids. Germline CDR1 is MNHNS and CDR2 is SASEGT. The CDR3, as DNA: TGTGCCAGCAGTGAGCTCCGGGACACTTACAATGAGCAGTTCTTC. Its translation is CASSELRDTYNEQFF.